This T cell receptor (beta chain) was sequenced during a study of control samples from healthy donors and cancer patients. The assay was immunoSEQ multiplex PCR, and TCRdb's table has in-frame clones only and misses some. The sample carries over 80,000 clones, roughly four fifths recorded once. Trimming took 4 bases from V and 8 from J, leaving 11 bases between them. Germline V gene data show CDR1 as SNHLY and CDR2 as FYNNEI. The CDR3 has 12 amino acids. The chain recombines TRBV2 with TRBJ1-2; no definite D call. The material sequenced was blood. The sequence came from a man aged 55 to 70 in good health. The CDR3 bases are TGTGCCAGCAGTGGGACGGGGAGAGGCTACACCTTC. Protein product: CASSGTGRGYTF.